Listed below are T cell receptor beta chains from one sample, sequenced in a study of cytomegalovirus exposure and HLA in healthy donors. Assay used: immunoSEQ multiplex PCR; TCRdb lists only in-frame clones, some missing. The top ten hold about 3.9% of the sample, which has some 86,000 clones, 80% to 95% seen once. Specimen: PBMCs. These receptors were collected from a woman aged 25 to 45 in good health and CMV-seronegative. CDR3s include the opening cysteine and the closing phenylalanine or tryptophan. The D gene is left open where the match is weak. Clone size is not always given. Where it is, it says once, few, many or a class for expanded clones.

- | TRBJ1-1 | TRBV6-5 | 11 | - | TGTGCCAGCAGTTACTCCTCTGAAGCTTTCTTT | CASSYSSEAFF
- | TRBJ1-4 | TRBV6-5 | 14 | TRBD1 | TGTGCCAGCAGACGACAGGGGAGGGATGAAAAACTGTTTTTT | CASRRQGRDEKLFF
- | TRBJ2-7 | TRBV19 | 15 | TRBD2 | TGTGCCACAAGCCCGGGACTAGCGGGAGGTTACGAGCAGTACTTC | CATSPGLAGGYEQYF
- | TRBJ2-5 | TRBV6-1 | 13 | TRBD1 | TGTGCCAGCGGCTTGGACAGGGGAGAGACCCAGTACTTC | CASGLDRGETQYF
- | TRBJ1-2 | TRBV27 | 15 | - | TGTGCCAGCAGCGAAGTAGGACAGCCTAACTATGGCTACACCTTC | CASSEVGQPNYGYTF
- | TRBJ1-6 | TRBV5-1 | 13 | - | TGCGCCAGCAGCTTGTGGGAGGGCCGGCCCCTCCACTTT | CASSLWEGRPLHF
- | TRBJ1-2 | TRBV9 | 17 | TRBD1 | TGTGCCAGCAGCGCCCCCACGAACCCGACAGGGGACTATGGCTACACCTTC | CASSAPTNPTGDYGYTF
- | TRBJ2-5 | TRBV7-2 | 15 | - | TGTGCCAGCAGCCGACAGGCCCTAGAACAAGAGACCCAGTACTTC | CASSRQALEQETQYF
- | TRBJ1-1 | TRBV4-2 | 18 | - | TGTGCCAGCAGCCAAAAAGGGGGGGCGGTAGGTATGGGGACTGAAGCTTTCTTT | CASSQKGGAVGMGTEAFF
- | TRBJ2-7 | TRBV4-1 | 15 | TRBD2 | TGCGCCAGCAGCCAAGATTCGGGGGGGATCTACGAGCAGTACTTC | CASSQDSGGIYEQYF
- | TRBJ2-1 | TRBV27 | 13 | TRBD2 | TGTGCCAGCAGGGCTAGCGGGCACAATGAGCAGTTCTTC | CASRASGHNEQFF
- | TRBJ1-1 | TRBV7-9 | 14 | - | TGTGCCAGCAGCTTACAGGACGGGGGGACTGAAGCTTTCTTT | CASSLQDGGTEAFF
- | TRBJ2-7 | TRBV10-2 | 14 | TRBD1 | TGCGCCAGCAGTGAGTATGGGACAGGGGGCGAGCAGTACTTC | CASSEYGTGGEQYF
- | TRBJ2-2 | TRBV9 | 13 | - | TGTGCCAGCAGCGTAGTAGGGACAGGGGAGCTGTTTTTT | CASSVVGTGELFF
- | TRBJ2-1 | TRBV12-5 | 16 | - | TGTGCTAGTGCCACCACTAGGACCGACTCCTACAATGAGCAGTTCTTC | CASATTRTDSYNEQFF
- | TRBJ2-1 | TRBV19 | 13 | - | TGTGCCAGTAGTGGCCCGGGGTACAATGAGCAGTTCTTC | CASSGPGYNEQFF
- | TRBJ2-7 | TRBV19 | 19 | TRBD2 | TGTGCCAGTAGCCCCAACACACGGACTAGCGGGTTGGCCCCCTACGAGCAGTACTTC | CASSPNTRTSGLAPYEQYF
- | TRBJ2-1 | TRBV5-4 | 16 | TRBD2 | TGTGCCAGCAGCCGGGGGGGGGAACAGCCCTACAATGAGCAGTTCTTC | CASSRGGEQPYNEQFF
- | TRBJ1-2 | TRBV27 | 12 | - | TGTGCCAGCGGCGAGGGAAGGTATGGCTACACCTTC | CASGEGRYGYTF
- | TRBJ1-5 | TRBV30 | 14 | - | TGTGCCTGGAGTGCAGGGTATAGCAATCAGCCCCAGCATTTT | CAWSAGYSNQPQHF
- | TRBJ1-6 | TRBV9 | 17 | - | TGTGCCAGCAGCGTACTTCCCGCGGGGCCAGATAATTCACCCCTCCACTTT | CASSVLPAGPDNSPLHF
- | TRBJ2-7 | TRBV20-1 | 11 | TRBD2 | TGCAGTGCTAGCGGGAGGAGATCGGAGTACTTC | CSASGRRSEYF
once | TRBJ1-1 | TRBV9 | 14 | TRBD1 | TGTGCCAGCAGCTCCACAGGGGGCGGGGATGAAGCTTTCTTT | CASSSTGGGDEAFF
- | TRBJ1-2 | TRBV7-9 | 14 | TRBD1 | TGTGCCAGCAGCTCCTTGGAGACAGGGGATGGCTACACCTTC | CASSSLETGDGYTF
- | TRBJ1-4 | TRBV4-1 | 15 | - | TGCGCCAGCAGCTCCAGGCTAGGGGATAATGAAAAACTGTTTTTT | CASSSRLGDNEKLFF
- | TRBJ1-1 | TRBV25-1 | 14 | - | TGTGCCATAGCCTCTCGTCGATGGCGACGTGAAGCTTTCTTT | CAIASRRWRREAFF
- | TRBJ1-2 | TRBV5-1 | 14 | TRBD1 | TGCGCCAGCAGCTTGGACAGGGGCTACAATGGCTACACCTTC | CASSLDRGYNGYTF
- | TRBJ1-5 | TRBV6-5 | 15 | - | TGTGCCAGCCGCCCAGCGGGGGGCGCCTATCAGCCCCAGCATTTT | CASRPAGGAYQPQHF
- | TRBJ2-2 | TRBV7-3 | 16 | - | TGTGCCAGCAGCTCCCAGGGCGAACTGAACACCGGGGAGCTGTTTTTT | CASSSQGELNTGELFF
once | TRBJ2-7 | TRBV28 | 15 | TRBD1 | TGTGCCAGCAGTTTATACGGACAGGGCCCCTACGAGCAGTACTTC | CASSLYGQGPYEQYF
- | TRBJ1-2 | TRBV6-5 | 11 | - | TGTGCCAGCAGCACAGGGTCCGGCTACACCTTC | CASSTGSGYTF
- | TRBJ2-3 | TRBV6-5 | 14 | - | TGTGCCAGCAGCCCAGGGGTCGTCACAGATACGCAGTATTTT | CASSPGVVTDTQYF
- | TRBJ1-2 | TRBV6-5 | 11 | - | TGTGCCAGCAGCTCGGGAGGTGGCTACACTTTC | CASSSGGGYTF
once | TRBJ2-7 | TRBV27 | 13 | TRBD1 | TGTGCCAGCAGGTTACAGGGGGCGGATGAGCAGTACTTC | CASRLQGADEQYF
- | TRBJ1-5 | TRBV28 | 14 | - | TGTGCCAGCAGTTTCATCGGTAGCAATCAGCCCCAGCATTTT | CASSFIGSNQPQHF
- | TRBJ1-4 | TRBV5-6 | 15 | - | TGTGCCAGCAGCTGGAACATTGGACAGAATGAAAAACTGTTTTTT | CASSWNIGQNEKLFF
- | TRBJ1-5 | TRBV7-8 | 14 | - | TGTGCCAGCAGCACTAGTAATCTCGGTCAGCCCCAGCATTTT | CASSTSNLGQPQHF
- | TRBJ2-7 | TRBV10-3 | 15 | - | TGTGCCATCAGTGAACCTCCGGGGAGCTCCTACGAGCAGTACTTC | CAISEPPGSSYEQYF
- | TRBJ2-1 | TRBV12-5 | 12 | - | TGTGCTAGTGGTTTGGCCAGCAATGAGCAGTTCTTC | CASGLASNEQFF
few | TRBJ1-1 | TRBV2 | 11 | - | TGTGCCAGCAGGGGGACACGGGGAGCTTTCTTT | CASRGTRGAFF
- | TRBJ1-4 | TRBV18 | 15 | TRBD1 | TGTGCCAGCTCACCACCGCAGGGGGCTGTCGAAAAACTGTTTTTT | CASSPPQGAVEKLFF
- | TRBJ2-1 | TRBV6-1 | 13 | TRBD2 | TGTGCCAGCAGTGAATATCTAGCGGAGAGGCAGTTCTTC | CASSEYLAERQFF
- | TRBJ2-7 | TRBV5-4 | 15 | TRBD1 | TGTGCCAGCAGCTTGATGACAGGGGTGGCCGACGAGCAGTACTTC | CASSLMTGVADEQYF
- | TRBJ2-4 | TRBV4-1 | 12 | - | TGCGCCAGCAGCCAAGATGTCCGGATTCAGTACTTC | CASSQDVRIQYF
- | TRBJ2-6 | TRBV7-2 | 14 | - | TGTGCCAGCAGCTTTAATACTGGGGCCAACGTCCTGACTTTC | CASSFNTGANVLTF
- | TRBJ1-4 | TRBV6-1 | 15 | TRBD1 | TGTGCCAGCAGAAACCCGGCCCAGGGGGTGAAAGAACTGTTTTTT | CASRNPAQGVKELFF
- | TRBJ2-3 | TRBV11-2 | 11 | - | TGTGCCAGCAGCTTTTCAGGAACGCAGTATTTT | CASSFSGTQYF
- | TRBJ2-2 | TRBV5-1 | 16 | TRBD1 | TGCGCCAGCAGCTGGCCGGGACAGGGACACACCGGGGAGCTGTTTTTT | CASSWPGQGHTGELFF
- | TRBJ2-1 | TRBV11-2 | 15 | TRBD2 | TGTGCCAGCAGCTTCGGAGGGTCCGGGGGGTACGAGCAGTTCTTC | CASSFGGSGGYEQFF
- | TRBJ2-7 | TRBV6-6 | 12 | - | TGTGCCAGCAGAAGGGGCTCCTACGAGCAGTACTTC | CASRRGSYEQYF